This entry lists 16 T cell receptor beta chains sequenced from one sample in a study of graft-versus-host responses after intestinal transplantation. Assay used: immunoSEQ multiplex PCR; TCRdb lists only in-frame clones, some missing. The sample yields 13,000 to 15,000 clones, 30% to 35% seen once. Sequencing was performed on alloreactive CD4+ T cells from a mixed lymphocyte reaction culture, taken before intestinal transplant. The subset here: CFSE-low proliferating T cells sorted from roughly six-day pre-transplant mixed lymphocyte reaction (GvH or HvG direction). The receptors come from a human patient who received an intestinal transplant.

This clone appeared a few times. The rearrangement links TRBV5-5 to TRBJ2-7; 8 bases line up with TRBD2. CDR1 is SGHKS and CDR2 is YYEKEE in the germline V gene (reference sequence). The CDR3 runs to 14 residues. The J segment lost 5 bases and the V segment lost 1 base, leaving 5 bases of the junction unmatched. CDR3 in amino acids: CASSLSGRAHEQYF. The CDR3 DNA reads as TGTGCCAGCAGCTTGAGCGGGAGAGCCCACGAGCAGTACTTC.

The chain uses TRBV4-2 and TRBJ2-4; D ambiguous. CDR1 and CDR2 from the germline V gene are LGHNA and YNFKEQ. V lost 1 base to trimming and J lost 6 bases, with 13 bases between them. This CDR3 has 15 residues. CDR3 coding DNA: TGTGCCAGCAGCCAAGCTGAACGGACGTTAAACATTCAGTACTTC. Translation gives CASSQAERTLNIQYF.

The chain joins TRBV4-1 to TRBJ2-3; possibly TRBD1 for D (5 bases). The germline V gene has CDR1 MGHRA and CDR2 YSYEKL. The CDR3 runs 15 residues. V was shortened by 0 bases and J by 6 bases, with 13 bases between the two germline ends. CDR3 in DNA: TGCGCCAGCAGCCAAGATATGCAGGGAAAGGATACGCAGTATTTT. It codes for CASSQDMQGKDTQYF.

The chain links TRBV4-1 to TRBJ1-6, with TRBD1 as a possible D gene (5 bases). The CDR3 sequence is 18 residues long. Germline V gene sequence: CDR1 MGHRA, CDR2 YSYEKL. V gave up 0 bases and J gave up 7 bases, with 19 bases separating them. The CDR3 protein is CASSQDSRIGQGNSPLHF. In DNA, the CDR3 is TGCGCCAGCAGCCAAGATTCGCGAATTGGGCAGGGAAATTCACCCCTCCACTTT.

V usage is TRBV6-1 and J usage is TRBJ1-2; 7 bases agree with TRBD1. CDR3 length: 17 residues. CDR1 and CDR2 (germline): MNHNS, SASEGT. The J segment lost 7 bases and the V segment lost 3 bases, leaving 17 bases of the junction unmatched. CDR3 protein: CASSDLSTDRDDGGYTF. For the CDR3, the DNA is TGTGCCAGCAGTGACCTATCAACCGACAGGGATGATGGTGGCTACACCTTC.

The gene calls are TRBV5-1 and TRBJ2-1, with 11 bases lining up with TRBD2. The CDR3 runs to 14 residues. V was pared by 5 bases and J by 7 bases, with 5 bases of the junction left unmatched. Germline-derived CDR1 and CDR2 are SGHRS and YFSETQ. CDR3 amino acids: CASRGLAVPNEQFF. CDR3 DNA: TGCGCCAGCAGGGGACTAGCGGTACCTAATGAGCAGTTCTTC.

Turning to this clone: Other nucleotide sequences in the sample specify the same CDR3. The gene calls are TRBV5-4 and TRBJ2-7; D possibly corresponds to TRBD1 (6 bases). Trimming stripped 4 bases from V and 6 bases from J, with 17 bases between. The germline V gene has CDR1 SGHNT and CDR2 YYREEE (reference sequence). The CDR3 is 14 residues long. The CDR3 DNA sequence: TGTGCCAGCAGCCTGGGGGACACAGGGTTCGAGCAGTACTTC. It specifies CASSLGDTGFEQYF.

The chain couples TRBV7-3 to TRBJ2-2; D unclear. The germline gives CDR1 SGHTA, CDR2 FQGTGA. The CDR3 consists of 14 residues. Trimming left V 2 bases short and J 1 base short, with 5 bases between. CDR3 coding DNA: TGTGCCAGCAGCTTAGCAGGGAACACCGGGGAGCTGTTTTTT. Its protein is CASSLAGNTGELFF.

As DNA, the CDR3 is TGTGCCAGCAGTCGAGAGGGGGCGCACACCGGGGAGCTGTTTTTT. Its translation is CASSREGAHTGELFF. The chain couples TRBV12-1 to TRBJ2-2; the table calls TRBD1, which could not be checked here. TRBV12-1 corresponds to a pseudogene. This CDR3 has 15 amino acids.

This clone has only a few counts. This same CDR3 is encoded by further DNA sequences in the sample. The chain couples TRBV9 to TRBJ2-6; a possible D gene is TRBD2 (5 bases). Germline V gene sequence: CDR1 SGDLS, CDR2 YYNGEE. Trimming stripped 4 bases from V and 0 bases from J, with 23 bases between. The CDR3 totals 20 residues. CDR3 region: CASSPFGPPSSHSGANVLTF. The CDR3, as DNA: TGTGCCAGCAGCCCATTTGGACCGCCTAGCTCCCACTCTGGGGCCAACGTCCTGACTTTC.

This clone was detected a few times. The chain uses TRBV18 and TRBJ1-1; a possible D gene is TRBD1 (5 bases). Germline V CDR1 and CDR2: KGHSH, LQKENI. There are 15 residues in the CDR3. The V end lost 2 bases, the J end lost 3 bases, and 13 bases lay between the germline ends. CDR3 region: CASSPYRLPDTEAFF. The CDR3 DNA is TGTGCCAGCTCACCATACAGGCTCCCGGACACTGAAGCTTTCTTT.

This clone was counted between two and nine times. CDR3 nucleotides: TGTGCCATCAGTGACAGAAAAGAGACCCAGTACTTC. Its translation: CAISDRKETQYF. The V call is TRBV10-3, the J call TRBJ2-5, with no clear D. Germline V gene lookup returns CDR1 ENHRY and CDR2 SYGVKD. V lost 3 bases and J lost 3, with 5 bases in between. The CDR3 is made up of 12 amino acids.

V and J are TRBV6-1 and TRBJ1-1; 7 nucleotides align to TRBD1. Germline V CDR1 and CDR2: MNHNS, SASEGT. After removal of 6 bases from V and 3 bases from J, the junction contained 10 bases not matched to a gene. The CDR3 runs 15 residues. The CDR3 sequence is CASRGGRGRHTEAFF. The CDR3 DNA reads as TGTGCCAGCAGAGGGGGCAGGGGTCGGCACACTGAAGCTTTCTTT.

The chain is built from TRBV11-3 and TRBJ1-2; 11 bases map to TRBD1. Unmatched junction bases numbered 3, after V lost 4 bases and J lost 2 bases. CDR1 is SGHNT and CDR2 is YENEEA in the germline V gene. The CDR3 has 15 amino acids. This chain's CDR3 is CASSSWTGGNYGYTF. The DNA of the CDR3 is TGTGCCAGCAGCTCCTGGACAGGGGGCAACTATGGCTACACCTTC.

This clone turned up a few times. At one boundary the junction diverges from the germline segment, which might be a read error. The chain employs TRBV5-3 and TRBJ2-7; the D is unclear. TRBV5-3 is an ORF, with its function uncertain. The CDR3 covers 15 residues. CDR3 nucleotides: TGTGCCAGCAGCTTGGGCGTGGCTGGGCGATACGAGCAGTACTTC. Residues: CASSLGVAGRYEQYF.

J is TRBJ2-5 and V is TRBV5-6; 8 nucleotides line up with TRBD2. The germline gives CDR1 SGHDT, CDR2 YYEEEE. J lost 4 bases, V lost 4 bases, and 9 bases had no gene match. This CDR3 contains 15 residues. In nucleotides, the CDR3 is TGTGCCAGCAGCAGTCAAGCGGGAGTATCAGAGACCCAGTACTTC. Translated: CASSSQAGVSETQYF.